The 23 T cell receptor beta chains below all came from one sample that was sequenced in a study of blood T cell repertoires in COVID-19 (dated by TCRdb to 2020 to 2021). The receptor library was made with the immunoSEQ multiplex PCR assay. This is the immuneACCESS table as TCRdb keeps it, with only in-frame sequences that have V and J called. A part of the clones is gone; compared with another copy, unresolved V genes explain less than half, and the rest is unexplained. The sample table shows 150,000 to 200,000 clones, and around 85% are seen once. Jointly, the top ten make up around 1.2% of the sample. Material: peripheral blood. These receptors came from a man in his fifties or sixties who had recovered from COVID-19.

This chain connects TRBV4-2 to TRBJ2-5; D is undetermined. This CDR3 has 14 residues. Trimming pared 3 bases from V and 4 bases from J, leaving 12 bases between. Per the germline V gene, CDR1 is LGHNA and CDR2 is YNFKEQ. The CDR3, as DNA: TGTGCCAGCAGCCAGCCGCGCGGTGGAGAGACCCAGTACTTC. As protein: CASSQPRGGETQYF.

This chain uses TRBV4-2 with TRBJ2-5; the match to TRBD1 covers 8 bases. V shed 2 bases and J 3 bases; nucleotides not matched to a gene: 5. Looked up from germline, CDR1 is LGHNA and CDR2 is YNFKEQ. The CDR3 is 15 residues long. CDR3 residues: CASSQSGGVEETQYF. The DNA of the CDR3 is TGTGCCAGCAGCCAATCAGGGGGCGTAGAAGAGACCCAGTACTTC.

The chain recombines TRBV11-3 with TRBJ2-2; 10 bases are shared with TRBD2. V shed 5 bases, J shed 6 bases, and the junction held 3 bases outside the gene matches. Germline-derived CDR1 and CDR2 are SGHNT and YENEEA. CDR3 length: 14 amino acids. The CDR3 region is CASSHGLAAGELFF. The CDR3 DNA sequence: TGTGCCAGCAGCCACGGACTAGCGGCCGGGGAGCTGTTTTTT.

V gene TRBV5-1 combines with J gene TRBJ1-2; TRBD1 might be the D (6 bases). V gave up 0 bases and J gave up 6 bases, with 12 bases separating them. This CDR3 region has 14 residues. Germline assignment: CDR1 SGHRS and CDR2 YFSETQ. CDR3 protein: CASSLVQGSNGYTF. CDR3 DNA: TGCGCCAGCAGCTTGGTACAGGGTTCCAATGGCTACACCTTC.

The chain employs TRBV6-5 and TRBJ1-4; maybe TRBD1 (5 bases). V was clipped by 0 bases and J by 8 bases, with 13 bases between them. The CDR3 totals 15 residues. In germline, CDR1 is MNHEY, CDR2 SVGAGI. In DNA, the CDR3 is TGTGCCAGCAGTTACTCACCAGGGAGGGTCGAAAAACTGTTTTTT. It encodes CASSYSPGRVEKLFF.

The V and J genes are TRBV18 and TRBJ2-1, with 13 bases lining up with TRBD2. The germline CDR1 and CDR2 sequences are KGHSH and LQKENI. The J segment lost 7 bases and the V segment lost 5 bases, leaving 8 bases of the junction unmatched. The CDR3 has 16 amino acids. CDR3 in amino acids: CASSTGTSGVTNEQFF. As DNA, the CDR3 is TGTGCCAGCTCAACCGGGACTAGCGGGGTAACTAATGAGCAGTTCTTC.

The chain combines TRBV5-1 with TRBJ1-4, with 11 bases aligning to TRBD1. Per germline, CDR1 SGHRS and CDR2 YFSETQ. There are 17 residues in the CDR3. The junction had 9 bases not matched to a gene; V was cut back by 0 bases and J by 8 bases. The CDR3 coding sequence is TGCGCCAGCAGCTTGGGGGACAGGGGGGCCTGGGAGGAAAAACTGTTTTTT. Translated, it gives CASSLGDRGAWEEKLFF. Variable domain in full (rest from reference TRBV5-1 and TRBJ1-4): KAGVTQTPRYLIKTRGQQVTLSCSPISGHRSVSWYQQTPGQGLQFLFEYFSETQRNKGNFPGRFSGRQFSNSRSEMNVSTLELGDSALYLCASSLGDRGAWEEKLFFGSGTQLSVL.

The V gene is TRBV6-1, the J gene TRBJ1-2; D may be TRBD1 (5 bases). V lost 1 base and J 8 bases, leaving 17 bases between the germline ends. The CDR3 consists of 15 residues. The germline V gene has CDR1 MNHNS and CDR2 SASEGT. This chain's CDR3 is CASSEVPGGVGGYTF. CDR3 bases: TGTGCCAGCAGTGAAGTCCCTGGGGGGGTAGGAGGCTACACCTTC.

The chain is built from TRBV7-3 and TRBJ1-1; 8 bases align to TRBD1. The germline CDR1 and CDR2 sequences are SGHTA and FQGTGA. The CDR3 length is 17 residues. V shed 6 bases, J shed 1 base, and the junction held 13 bases outside the gene matches. In nucleotides, the CDR3 is TGTGCCAGCAGTAAGCTGGGGCAGGGGGCGCGGAACACTGAAGCTTTCTTT. Protein: CASSKLGQGARNTEAFF. Complete variable domain (other parts from reference TRBV7-3 and TRBJ1-1): GAGVSQTPSNKVTEKGKYVELRCDPISGHTALYWYRQSLGQGPEFLIYFQGTGAADDSGLPNDRFFAVRPEGSVSTLKIQRTERGDSAVYLCASSKLGQGARNTEAFFGQGTRLTVV.

The genes are TRBV5-1 and TRBJ1-6, with D possibly TRBD1 on 6 matching bases. Germline lookup yields CDR1 SGHRS and CDR2 YFSETQ. V lost 2 bases, J lost 7 bases, and 19 bases lay in between. This CDR3 spans 17 amino acids. CDR3 nucleotide sequence: TGCGCCAGCAGCTTTGAACGGGGGGCGCTTGACAATTCACCCCTCCACTTT. Protein product: CASSFERGALDNSPLHF.

Worth noting for this clone: Other DNA sequences in the same sample also yield this CDR3. This chain uses TRBV5-1 with TRBJ2-5; TRBD1 aligns across 7 bases. J lost 2 bases, V lost 2 bases, and 3 bases had no gene match. The CDR3 length is 14 residues. Per germline, CDR1 SGHRS and CDR2 YFSETQ. In nucleotides, the CDR3 is TGCGCCAGCAGCTTCGACAGGGCACAAGAGACCCAGTACTTC. It is translated as CASSFDRAQETQYF.

This clone occurred once. This chain joins TRBV7-3 and TRBJ2-5, with 7 bases aligning to TRBD2. V shed 5 bases, J shed 6 bases, and the junction held 9 bases outside the gene matches. Germline lookup yields CDR1 SGHTA and CDR2 FQGTGA. The CDR3 covers 14 residues. For the CDR3, the DNA is TGTGCCAGCAGCCTGGGGGGGGATCGGAAGACCCAGTACTTC. Translating it yields CASSLGGDRKTQYF.

The sample holds a few counts of this clone. This chain connects TRBV2 to TRBJ2-7; a weak D match, TRBD1 (6 bases). The V end was cut by 2 bases, the J end by 5 bases, with 10 bases between. Per the germline V gene, CDR1 is SNHLY and CDR2 is FYNNEI. This CDR3 has 13 residues. The CDR3 region has the DNA TGTGCCAGCAGTGAATGGTCAGGGGACGAGCAGTACTTC. This encodes CASSEWSGDEQYF. The complete variable domain, with remaining parts taken from reference TRBV2 and TRBJ2-7, reads EPEVTQTPSHQVTQMGQEVILRCVPISNHLYFYWYRQILGQKVEFLVSFYNNEISEKSEIFDDQFSVERPDGSNFTLKIRSTKLEDSAMYFCASSEWSGDEQYFGPGTRLTVT.

The chain uses TRBV19 and TRBJ2-3; 9 bases fit TRBD1. V gave up 7 bases and J gave up 2 bases; unmatched junction bases: 10. CDR1 is LNHDA and CDR2 is SQIVND in the germline V gene (reference sequence). CDR3 length equals 16 residues. CDR3 in amino acids: CASTQRGQGDTDTQYF. CDR3 DNA sequence: TGTGCCAGTACCCAGCGGGGACAGGGTGACACAGATACGCAGTATTTT.

CDR3 coding DNA: TGTGCCAGCAGTGGGGGACAGGGAGGCGGCACAGATACGCAGTATTTT. This sequence encodes CASSGGQGGGTDTQYF. The rearrangement links TRBV6-1 to TRBJ2-3, with 9 bases matching TRBD1. The germline CDR1 and CDR2 sequences are MNHNS and SASEGT. The CDR3 totals 16 residues. The V gene end was trimmed by 4 bases and the J gene end by 1 base; junction bases not matched to a gene: 6.

This rearrangement joins TRBV13 to TRBJ2-3; the match to TRBD2 covers 7 bases. The CDR3 sequence is 16 residues long. Germline V CDR1 and CDR2: PRHDT, FYEKMQ (reference sequence). The junction had 12 bases not matched to a gene; V was cut back by 4 bases and J by 5 bases. The CDR3 loop reads CASSSYPAGDRDTQYF. The CDR3 coding sequence is TGTGCCAGCAGCTCTTACCCCGCGGGGGATAGAGATACGCAGTATTTT. Full variable domain (outside the CDR3, taken from reference TRBV13 and TRBJ2-3): AAGVIQSPRHLIKEKRETATLKCYPIPRHDTVYWYQQGPGQDPQFLISFYEKMQSDKGSIPDRFSAQQFSDYHSELNMSSLELGDSALYFCASSSYPAGDRDTQYFGPGTRLTVL.

The CDR3 reads CASSAGQSNTEAFF. For the CDR3, the DNA is TGTGCCAGCAGCGCAGGACAGTCCAACACTGAAGCTTTCTTT. The chain has TRBV9 and TRBJ1-1; D is possibly TRBD1 (6 bases). Germline CDR1 is SGDLS and CDR2 is YYNGEE. The CDR3 extends over 14 amino acids. V lost 3 bases to trimming and J lost 2 bases, with 11 bases between them.

J is TRBJ2-3 and V is TRBV11-2, with D maybe TRBD1 (5 bases). The CDR3 length is 15 residues. Trimming pared 3 bases from V and 4 bases from J, leaving 14 bases between. Germline-derived CDR1 and CDR2 are SGHAT and FQNNGV. The CDR3 spells CASSFTRGRADTQYF. The CDR3 nucleotides are TGTGCCAGCAGCTTTACAAGGGGAAGGGCAGATACGCAGTATTTT.

CDR3 bases: TGTGCCAGCACCCACGCGGGACAGAGATTCCATGGCTACACCTTC. Its translation: CASTHAGQRFHGYTF. The J gene is TRBJ1-2, the V gene TRBV25-1, with TRBD1 matching 7 bases. V was pared by 7 bases and J by 6 bases, with 14 bases of the junction left unmatched. CDR1 is MGHDK and CDR2 is SYGVNS in the germline V gene. This CDR3 has 15 residues.

The chain couples TRBV29-1 to TRBJ1-4; 7 positions match TRBD1. Trimming removed 5 bases from V and 3 bases from J; junction bases left unmatched: 6. The CDR3 has 14 residues. CDR1 is SQVTM, CDR2 ANQGSEA, per germline. Here the CDR3 DNA reads TGCAGCGTTAACAGGGGATCGTCTAATGAAAAACTGTTTTTT. Translated, it gives CSVNRGSSNEKLFF.

About this clone itself: One junction end disagrees with the germline gene, perhaps due to a read error. The chain has TRBV10-3 and TRBJ2-7; the match to TRBD1 covers 9 bases. Looked up from germline, CDR1 is ENHRY and CDR2 is SYGVKD. The CDR3 is 12 residues long. CDR3 protein: CAISAERDRVHF. For the CDR3, the DNA is TGTGCCATCAGTGCGGAAAGGGACAGGGTGCACTTC.

The V gene is TRBV6-5, the J gene TRBJ2-6, with a tentative D call TRBD1 (6 bases). Germline values: CDR1 MNHEY, CDR2 SVGAGI. Between the trimmed V and J ends, which lost 10 bases and 2 bases, there was a span of 12 bases. The CDR3 has 14 amino acids. Written as DNA, the CDR3 is TGTGCCACCCACAGGGACCCTGGGGCCAACGTCCTGACTTTC. Translation gives CATHRDPGANVLTF.

The chain joins TRBV9 to TRBJ1-1; TRBD1 is a possible D gene (6 bases). Germline lookup yields CDR1 SGDLS and CDR2 YYNGEE. Trimming took off 4 bases at V and 3 bases at J, with 13 bases between the two ends. The CDR3 spans 14 residues. The CDR3 DNA is TGTGCCAGCAGCACGACAGGTGGCTACACTGAAGCTTTCTTT. Its translation: CASSTTGGYTEAFF.